A selection of T cell receptor beta chains follows, all from one sample in a study of cytomegalovirus exposure and HLA in healthy donors. Generated by immunoSEQ multiplex PCR, the TCRdb table keeps only in-frame clones and is missing some. The repertoire holds more than 300,000 clones, with approximately 90% as singletons. Specimen: PBMCs. These receptors were obtained from a woman aged 18-29 years in good health and CMV-seronegative. CDR3s include the opening cysteine and the closing phenylalanine or tryptophan. A D gene is named only where the DNA matches it firmly.

V gene	CDR3 length	D gene	J gene	CDR3 protein
TRBV9	15	.	TRBJ1-3	CASNTGVSSGNTIYF
TRBV6-5	12	.	TRBJ2-7	CASSYSGDEQYF
TRBV5-1	15	.	TRBJ1-1	CASSLVVGDPSRAFF
TRBV28	16	.	TRBJ2-4	CASSYPIRGSKNIQYF
TRBV7-9	14	TRBD1	TRBJ1-4	CASSSGQGGEKLFF
TRBV6-5	15	.	TRBJ2-3	CASPSGLGLPDTQYF
TRBV28	22	TRBD1	TRBJ1-5	CASSYLTGPPGKTVVSNQPQHF
TRBV6-5	13	.	TRBJ1-1	CASSYSRGNEAFF
TRBV5-4	14	.	TRBJ2-1	CASTTRGEVHEQFF
TRBV5-4	15	TRBD2	TRBJ2-1	CASSLLREGRNEQFF
TRBV27	14	.	TRBJ2-3	CASSSGFGTDTQYF
TRBV28	16	.	TRBJ1-2	CASSHPDSLHNYGYTF
TRBV13	13	.	TRBJ1-1	CASGRGLNTEAFF
TRBV5-6	16	.	TRBJ2-3	CASSLARGAYTDTQYF
TRBV18	14	.	TRBJ2-3	CASSPDRSTDTQYF
TRBV19	14	.	TRBJ2-7	CASGPAGKSYEQYF
TRBV27	10	.	TRBJ1-1	CAIGRDISFF
TRBV5-1	16	.	TRBJ2-7	CASSLQLGVSSYEQYF
TRBV6-1	18	TRBD2	TRBJ2-7	CASSEADSGGPFTYEQYF
TRBV2	14	.	TRBJ1-3	CASGGPKPGGTIYF
TRBV4-1	14	.	TRBJ1-6	CASSHRHENSPLHF
TRBV11-1	19	TRBD1	TRBJ2-3	CASSFRDRNFFSSTDTQYF
TRBV30	14	.	TRBJ2-1	CAWNAGIYYNEQFF
TRBV29-1	13	.	TRBJ2-7	CSVVGGEAYEQYF
TRBV6-6	15	.	TRBJ1-2	CASSALGHSGYGYTF
TRBV5-6	14	.	TRBJ1-6	CASSLAIGDSPLHF
TRBV10-3	15	.	TRBJ1-1	CAISDHSGGGTEAFF
TRBV6-1	15	.	TRBJ2-7	CASSESSGAGYEQYF
TRBV4-1	15	.	TRBJ2-5	CASSPLGLSQETQYF
TRBV21-1	17	.	TRBJ2-5	CASSARGELAELETQYF
TRBV6-5	14	TRBD1	TRBJ1-4	CASMLRTGLEKLFF
TRBV19	14	.	TRBJ2-5	CASSRRETKETQYF
TRBV7-6	13	.	TRBJ1-1	CASSLSKGAEAFF
TRBV7-8	12	.	TRBJ1-1	CASSPRGREAFF
TRBV12-5	13	.	TRBJ2-1	CASGRQGYNEQFF
TRBV18	14	TRBD2	TRBJ2-1	CASSSNSGRTEQFF
TRBV18	13	TRBD2	TRBJ2-7	CASSPPGRGEQYF
TRBV6-5	13	.	TRBJ1-2	CASSSTQGYGYTF
TRBV2	13	TRBD1	TRBJ2-5	CASSGDRKETQYF
TRBV25-1	12	.	TRBJ1-4	CASSDRNEKLFF
TRBV7-6	15	.	TRBJ1-2	CASSLGVRPSYGYTF
TRBV18	14	TRBD1	TRBJ2-7	CASSLTGGQDEQYF
TRBV28	16	.	TRBJ2-7	CASSLSIGTADYEQYF
TRBV10-2	15	.	TRBJ2-3	CASSELQGRTDTQYF
TRBV5-1	18	TRBD1	TRBJ1-2	CASSQAGGARQGIYGYTF
TRBV18	13	.	TRBJ2-1	CASSLGGKNEQFF
TRBV4-2	15	TRBD1	TRBJ2-2	CASSPPTGETGELFF
TRBV13	14	.	TRBJ1-2	CASILSGGGNGYTF
TRBV6-4	15	.	TRBJ1-1	CASSDSGDRRTEAFF
TRBV2	13	.	TRBJ2-5	CATEGGEQETQYF